This T cell receptor (beta chain) was sequenced in a study of blood T cell repertoires in COVID-19. Across the whole study: There were acute and convalescent COVID-19 samples, and they came from the United States, Italy and Spain.

Trimming took off 4 bases at V and 0 bases at J, with 12 bases between the two ends. CDR3 size: 15 residues. CDR1 and CDR2 (germline): SGHRS, YFSETQ. Authors' data handling: Reference gene primer amplification gave estimated nucleated cell counts. Assay used: immunoSEQ multiplex PCR; TCRdb lists only in-frame clones, some missing. D and trimming come from the DNA, and the V and J calls and clone size come from that table. The sample has under 80,000 clones; 75% to 85% are singletons. This sequence originates from an elderly man with acute or convalescent COVID-19. The sample taken for sequencing was peripheral blood. V gene TRBV5-1 combines with J gene TRBJ2-3, with D possibly being TRBD1 (6 bases). In DNA form, the CDR3 reads TGCGCCAGCAGCCTACAGGGTGCTAGCACAGATACGCAGTATTTT. Protein product: CASSLQGASTDTQYF. Looking up the rest from reference TRBV5-1 and TRBJ2-3 gives the full variable domain: KAGVTQTPRYLIKTRGQQVTLSCSPISGHRSVSWYQQTPGQGLQFLFEYFSETQRNKGNFPGRFSGRQFSNSRSEMNVSTLELGDSALYLCASSLQGASTDTQYFGPGTRLTVL.